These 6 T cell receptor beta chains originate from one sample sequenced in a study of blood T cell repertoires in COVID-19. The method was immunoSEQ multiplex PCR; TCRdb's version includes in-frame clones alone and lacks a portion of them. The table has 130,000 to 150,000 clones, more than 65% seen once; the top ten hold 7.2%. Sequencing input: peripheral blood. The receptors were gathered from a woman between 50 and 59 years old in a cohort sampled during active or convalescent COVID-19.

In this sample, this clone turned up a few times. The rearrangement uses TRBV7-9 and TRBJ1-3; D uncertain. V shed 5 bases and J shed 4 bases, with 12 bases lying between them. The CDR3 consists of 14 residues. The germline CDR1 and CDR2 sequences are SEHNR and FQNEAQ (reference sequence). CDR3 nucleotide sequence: TGTGCCAGCAGCCGACCCGCGGGGGGAAACACCATATATTTT. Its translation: CASSRPAGGNTIYF. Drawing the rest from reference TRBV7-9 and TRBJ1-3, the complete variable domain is DTGVSQNPRHKITKRGQNVTFRCDPISEHNRLYWYRQTLGQGPEFLTYFQNEAQLEKSRLLSDRFSAERPKGSFSTLEIQRTEQGDSAMYLCASSRPAGGNTIYFGEGSWLTVV.

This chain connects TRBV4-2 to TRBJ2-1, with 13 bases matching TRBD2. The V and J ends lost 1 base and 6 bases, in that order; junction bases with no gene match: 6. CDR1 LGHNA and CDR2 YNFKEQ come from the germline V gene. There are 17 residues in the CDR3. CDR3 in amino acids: CASSQVLAGGPSNEQFF. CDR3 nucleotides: TGTGCCAGCAGCCAAGTACTAGCGGGGGGGCCGAGCAATGAGCAGTTCTTC.

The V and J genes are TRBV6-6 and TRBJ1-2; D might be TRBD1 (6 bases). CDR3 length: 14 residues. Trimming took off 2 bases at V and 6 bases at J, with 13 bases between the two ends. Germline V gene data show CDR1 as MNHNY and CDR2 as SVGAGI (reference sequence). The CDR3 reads CASSYQGSPDGYTF. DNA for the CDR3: TGTGCCAGCAGTTACCAGGGGTCACCGGATGGCTACACCTTC.

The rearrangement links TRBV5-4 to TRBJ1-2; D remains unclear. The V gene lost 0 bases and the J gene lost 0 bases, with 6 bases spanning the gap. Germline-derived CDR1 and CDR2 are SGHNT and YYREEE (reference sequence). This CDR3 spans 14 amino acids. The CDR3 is CASSLVGANYGYTF. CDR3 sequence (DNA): TGTGCCAGCAGCTTGGTCGGAGCTAACTATGGCTACACCTTC.

The CDR3 loop is CASSSPGQPLPAYGYTF. For the CDR3, the DNA is TGCGCCAGCAGCTCCCCGGGACAGCCTCTTCCCGCCTATGGCTACACCTTC. The chain is built from TRBV4-1 and TRBJ1-2; TRBD1 agrees at 7 bases. J was trimmed by 4 bases and V by 5 bases; bases with no gene match: 16. Germline V gene sequence: CDR1 MGHRA, CDR2 YSYEKL. This CDR3 has 17 residues.

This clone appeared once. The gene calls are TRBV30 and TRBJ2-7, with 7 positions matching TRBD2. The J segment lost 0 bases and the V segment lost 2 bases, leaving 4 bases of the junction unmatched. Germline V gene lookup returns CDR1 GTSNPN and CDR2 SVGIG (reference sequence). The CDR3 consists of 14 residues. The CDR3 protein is CAWSSLADSYEQYF. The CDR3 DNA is TGTGCCTGGAGTTCCCTAGCGGACTCCTACGAGCAGTACTTC. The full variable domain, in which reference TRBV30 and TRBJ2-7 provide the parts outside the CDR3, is SQTIHQWPATLVQPVGSPLSLECTVEGTSNPNLYWYRQAAGRGLQLLFYSVGIGQISSEVPQNLSASRPQDRQFILSSKKLLLSDSGFYLCAWSSLADSYEQYFGPGTRLTVT.